This is a list of T cell receptor beta chains from one sample in a study of tumor-infiltrating lymphocytes in primary liver carcinoma. TCRdb fed the multiplex PCR reads into MiXCR, producing one record per CDR3 protein. This sample has hundreds of thousands of distinct CDR3 sequences; nearly 60% occur once, and the top ten carry about a sixth. Sequencing was performed on peripheral blood. Receptors were obtained from a woman younger than 45 with primary liver carcinoma and hepatitis B virus infection. Both conserved end residues are part of each CDR3. The order of the fields is J gene, D gene, clone size, V gene, CDR3 DNA, CDR3 protein. D genes are given only for firm matches. Part of the rows lack a size; the others show once, few, many or a class for expanded clones.

j_call: TRBJ1-5; d_call: TRBD1; clone_size: few; v_call: TRBV12-5; cdr3_nt: TGTGCTAGTGGTTTAGACTGGGGACTACAGGGGATAGAGGATCAGCCCCAGCATTTT; cdr3_aa: CASGLDWGLQGIEDQPQHF
j_call: TRBJ2-2; d_call: TRBD2; clone_size: NA; v_call: TRBV11-2; cdr3_nt: TGTGCCAGCAGCTTTATAGCGGGAGTTAGGACCGGGGAACTGTTTTTT; cdr3_aa: CASSFIAGVRTGELFF
j_call: TRBJ2-5; d_call: TRBD1; clone_size: few; v_call: TRBV4-1; cdr3_nt: TGCGCCAGCGGAGGGGACAGGGCGAAATCACCAGAGACCCAGTACTTC; cdr3_aa: CASGGDRAKSPETQYF
j_call: TRBJ2-1; d_call: TRBD1; clone_size: few; v_call: TRBV12-3/TRBV12-4; cdr3_nt: TGTGCCAGCATGAAGGGGGCAAGCTCCTACAATGAGCAGTTCTTC; cdr3_aa: CASMKGASSYNEQFF
j_call: TRBJ2-2; d_call: TRBD2; clone_size: few; v_call: TRBV7-9; cdr3_nt: TGTGCCAGCAGCTTAAGCCGAATAGCGGGAACGAACACCGGGGAGCTGTTTTTT; cdr3_aa: CASSLSRIAGTNTGELFF
j_call: TRBJ2-1; d_call: TRBD2; clone_size: many; v_call: TRBV12-3/TRBV12-4; cdr3_nt: TGTGCCAGCAGTCGTAGCGGGAGGCCTTACAATGAGCAGTTCTTC; cdr3_aa: CASSRSGRPYNEQFF
j_call: TRBJ1-4; d_call: TRBD1; clone_size: many; v_call: TRBV11-2; cdr3_nt: TGTGCCAGCAGCTCTTATGGACAGGATAATGAAAAACTGTTTTTT; cdr3_aa: CASSSYGQDNEKLFF
j_call: TRBJ2-5; d_call: TRBD2; clone_size: few; v_call: TRBV5-4; cdr3_nt: TGTGCCAGCAGCAGGACTAGCGGGAGAATTGAGACCCAGTACTTC; cdr3_aa: CASSRTSGRIETQYF
j_call: TRBJ1-2; d_call: NA; clone_size: NA; v_call: TRBV6-2/TRBV6-3; cdr3_nt: TGTGCCAGCAGGGGGGAGTGGAGAGATGGCTACACCTTC; cdr3_aa: CASRGEWRDGYTF
j_call: TRBJ2-2; d_call: NA; clone_size: NA; v_call: TRBV11-2; cdr3_nt: TGTGCTAGCAGCTTAGTAGTAGTGAGTATCACCGGGGAGCTGTTTTTT; cdr3_aa: CASSLVVVSITGELFF